This TCR beta chain is from a study of cytomegalovirus exposure and HLA in healthy donors. Study-wide results and limits: TCR beta V segments were, for the most part, productive about 87% or about 30% of the time in an earlier analysis. Analysis performed later found about 17,000 TCR beta sequences associated with HLA alleles at 0.05 false discovery rate.

The germline V gene encodes CDR1 KGHSH and CDR2 LQKENI. Trimming took off 2 bases at V and 0 bases at J, with 8 bases between the two ends. The CDR3 spans 15 residues. A word on this clone: What it binds is not known.

PCR was performed using 60 Vbeta and 13 Jbeta primers. Only in-frame clones appear in the TCRdb table, and some are missing; sequencing was by immunoSEQ multiplex PCR. The sample yields about 76,000 clones, about 78% seen once. Input material: PBMCs. The sequence was obtained from a woman aged 40 to 50 in good health and CMV-seropositive. This chain links TRBV18 with TRBJ1-3, with a possible D match to TRBD1 (5 bases). The chain's CDR3 is CASSPGQHSGNTIYF. CDR3 sequence (DNA): TGTGCCAGCTCACCAGGACAACACTCTGGAAACACCATATATTTT.